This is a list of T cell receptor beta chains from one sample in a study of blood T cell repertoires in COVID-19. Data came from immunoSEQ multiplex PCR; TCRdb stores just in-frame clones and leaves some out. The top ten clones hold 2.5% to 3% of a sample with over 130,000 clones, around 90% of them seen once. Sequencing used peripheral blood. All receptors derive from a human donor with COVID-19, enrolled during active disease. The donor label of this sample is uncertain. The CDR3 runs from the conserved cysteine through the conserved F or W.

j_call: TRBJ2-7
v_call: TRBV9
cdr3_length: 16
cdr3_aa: CASSVSAGGPMSEQYF

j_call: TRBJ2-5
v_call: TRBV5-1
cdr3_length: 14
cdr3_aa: CASSPGLAYETQYF

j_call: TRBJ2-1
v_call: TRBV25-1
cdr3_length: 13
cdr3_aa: CASDAGTGNEQFF

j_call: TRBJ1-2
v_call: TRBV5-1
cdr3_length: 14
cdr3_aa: CASTPTEQGYGYTF

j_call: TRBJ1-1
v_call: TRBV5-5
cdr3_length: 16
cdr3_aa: CASSPSRAGWATEAFF

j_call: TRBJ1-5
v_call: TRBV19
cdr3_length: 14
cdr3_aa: CASSILDSNQPQHF

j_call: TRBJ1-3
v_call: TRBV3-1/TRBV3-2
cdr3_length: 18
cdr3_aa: CASSQDRDRGSPGNTIYF

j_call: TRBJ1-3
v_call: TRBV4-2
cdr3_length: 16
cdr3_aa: CASSQDPTGSGNTIYF

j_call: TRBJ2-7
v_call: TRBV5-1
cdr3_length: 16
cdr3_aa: CASSLDSPQGAQSQYF

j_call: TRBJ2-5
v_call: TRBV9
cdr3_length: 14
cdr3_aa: CASSVIGGLETQYF